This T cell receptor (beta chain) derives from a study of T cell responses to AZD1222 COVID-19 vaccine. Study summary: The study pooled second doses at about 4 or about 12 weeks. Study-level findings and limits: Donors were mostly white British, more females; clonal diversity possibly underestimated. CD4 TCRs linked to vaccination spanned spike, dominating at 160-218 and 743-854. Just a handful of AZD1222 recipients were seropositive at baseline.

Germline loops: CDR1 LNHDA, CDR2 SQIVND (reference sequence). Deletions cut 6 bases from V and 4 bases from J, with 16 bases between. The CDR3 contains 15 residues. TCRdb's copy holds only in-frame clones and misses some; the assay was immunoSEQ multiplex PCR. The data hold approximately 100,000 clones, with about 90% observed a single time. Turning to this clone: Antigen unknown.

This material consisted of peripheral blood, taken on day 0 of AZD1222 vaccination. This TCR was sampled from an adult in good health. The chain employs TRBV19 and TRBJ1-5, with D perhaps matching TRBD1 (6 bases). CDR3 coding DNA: TGTGCCAGTAGACTACTGCCGGACAGTAATCAGCCCCAGCATTTT. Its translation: CASRLLPDSNQPQHF. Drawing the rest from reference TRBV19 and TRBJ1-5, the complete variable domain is DGGITQSPKYLFRKEGQNVTLSCEQNLNHDAMYWYRQDPGQGLRLIYYSQIVNDFQKGDIAEGYSVSREKKESFPLTVTSAQKNPTAFYLCASRLLPDSNQPQHFGDGTRLSIL.